The rows below give T cell receptor beta chains drawn from one sample of a study of blood T cell repertoires in COVID-19. Sequenced by immunoSEQ multiplex PCR; TCRdb stores in-frame clones only, minus some. The table has 250,000 or so clones, approximately 86% seen once. The sample consisted of peripheral blood. These receptors were taken from a woman aged 60-75 years with COVID-19, enrolled during active disease. Each CDR3 is given with its conserved first and last residue. Each record gives: J gene, V gene, D gene, CDR3 protein, CDR3 DNA. A D gene is named only where the DNA matches it firmly.

j_call: TRBJ2-7
v_call: TRBV11-1
d_call: TRBD1
cdr3_aa: CASSPRTGGGREQYF
cdr3_nt: TGTGCCAGCAGCCCCAGGACAGGGGGAGGTCGCGAGCAGTACTTC

j_call: TRBJ1-6
v_call: TRBV6-5
d_call: -
cdr3_aa: CASSYSPRGSPLHF
cdr3_nt: TGTGCCAGCAGTTACTCCCCGCGAGGGTCACCCCTCCACTTT

j_call: TRBJ2-1
v_call: TRBV6-2/TRBV6-3
d_call: TRBD2
cdr3_aa: CASSSYLLAGGDYNEQFF
cdr3_nt: TGTGCCAGCAGTTCCTACCTACTAGCGGGAGGCGACTACAATGAGCAGTTCTTC

j_call: TRBJ1-1
v_call: TRBV28
d_call: -
cdr3_aa: CASSSRVASEAFF
cdr3_nt: TGTGCCAGCAGTTCACGAGTAGCATCTGAAGCTTTCTTT

j_call: TRBJ2-7
v_call: TRBV2
d_call: TRBD2
cdr3_aa: CASRQGLAGEFEQYF
cdr3_nt: TGTGCCAGCAGACAGGGACTAGCGGGAGAGTTCGAGCAGTACTTC

j_call: TRBJ1-3
v_call: TRBV29-1
d_call: -
cdr3_aa: CSVEGGGTIYF
cdr3_nt: TGCAGCGTTGAAGGCGGGGGAACCATATATTTT

j_call: TRBJ2-1
v_call: TRBV28
d_call: -
cdr3_aa: CASSTGTPHYNEQFF
cdr3_nt: TGTGCCAGCAGCACCGGGACTCCGCACTACAATGAGCAGTTCTTC

j_call: TRBJ1-4
v_call: TRBV19
d_call: TRBD1
cdr3_aa: CASTSRGQGSNEKLFF
cdr3_nt: TGTGCCAGTACCTCTCGGGGACAGGGGTCTAATGAAAAACTGTTTTTT

j_call: TRBJ1-4
v_call: TRBV28
d_call: -
cdr3_aa: CASSLGQGYEKLFF
cdr3_nt: TGTGCCAGCAGTTTGGGGCAGGGGTATGAAAAACTGTTTTTT

j_call: TRBJ1-1
v_call: TRBV19
d_call: -
cdr3_aa: CASSIVGGGFPEAFF
cdr3_nt: TGTGCCAGTAGTATAGTGGGAGGTGGATTCCCTGAAGCTTTCTTT

j_call: TRBJ1-6
v_call: TRBV29-1
d_call: -
cdr3_aa: CSVGLQANSPLHF
cdr3_nt: TGCAGCGTCGGGTTACAGGCTAATTCACCCCTCCACTTT